A selection of T cell receptor beta chains follows, all from one sample in a study of blood T cell repertoires in COVID-19. Generated by immunoSEQ multiplex PCR, the TCRdb table keeps only in-frame clones and is missing some. The sample records approximately 52,000 clones, 85% to 90% being singletons. Sequencing used peripheral blood. Receptors were obtained from a human donor in a cohort sampled during active COVID-19. CDR3s include the opening cysteine and the closing phenylalanine or tryptophan.

TRBV7-9 | 19 | CASSLEFEVVAFFTHEQYF
TRBV4-1 | 15 | CASSQGRDSYTEAFF
TRBV29-1 | 15 | CSVEGTSGRVDEQFF
TRBV28 | 15 | CASNGDVGRASAQYF
TRBV2 | 13 | CASSEEIDQPQHF
TRBV3-1/TRBV3-2 | 17 | CASSQEVQSSGANEQFF
TRBV7-9 | 16 | CASSPPGQVFAETQYF
TRBV6-2/TRBV6-3 | 16 | CASSYSEPGSAYEQYF
TRBV9 | 16 | CASSVGLVSGANVLTF
TRBV4-3 | 15 | CASRVSTQESYGYTF
TRBV6-1 | 16 | CASSELIGTTQETQYF
TRBV6-5 | 13 | CASRIPGSPEAFF
TRBV3-1/TRBV3-2 | 14 | CASSHRGAVGELFF
TRBV2 | 12 | CASRRDSYEQYF